This T cell receptor beta chain was documented in a study of long-term antiretroviral therapy in people with HIV. The study used samples holding about 1-10 million cryopreserved PBMC before DNA extraction. Version v3.0 of the immunoSEQ assay was performed at survey level. Data came from immunoSEQ multiplex PCR; TCRdb stores just in-frame clones and leaves some out. In the table there are 15,000 to 20,000 clones, approximately 82% of which are singletons. The clonotype was recovered from a man aged 45 to 65 with HIV. The source was unsorted PBMCs, collected 0.3 years before starting antiretroviral therapy.

The CDR3 nucleotides read TGTGCCAGCAGTGATAGCGGGGGTAGCACAGATACGCAGTATTTT. It translates to CASSDSGGSTDTQYF. The chain carries TRBV6-4 and TRBJ2-3; 9 nucleotides match TRBD2. This CDR3 region has 15 residues. From germline, CDR1 is MRHNA and CDR2 SNTAGT. J gave up 0 bases and V 3 bases, and 1 base lay outside the gene matches.